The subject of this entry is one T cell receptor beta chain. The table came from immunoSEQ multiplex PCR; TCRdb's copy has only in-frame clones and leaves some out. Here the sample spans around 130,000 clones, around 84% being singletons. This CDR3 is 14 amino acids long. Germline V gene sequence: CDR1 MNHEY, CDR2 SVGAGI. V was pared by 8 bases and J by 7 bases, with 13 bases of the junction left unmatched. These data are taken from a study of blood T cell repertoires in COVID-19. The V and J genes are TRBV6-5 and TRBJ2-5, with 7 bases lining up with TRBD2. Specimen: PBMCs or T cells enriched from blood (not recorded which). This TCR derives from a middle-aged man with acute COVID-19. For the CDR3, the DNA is TGTGCCAGCCGCCCCAGCGGGGACGGGTTGACCCAGTACTTC. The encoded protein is CASRPSGDGLTQYF.